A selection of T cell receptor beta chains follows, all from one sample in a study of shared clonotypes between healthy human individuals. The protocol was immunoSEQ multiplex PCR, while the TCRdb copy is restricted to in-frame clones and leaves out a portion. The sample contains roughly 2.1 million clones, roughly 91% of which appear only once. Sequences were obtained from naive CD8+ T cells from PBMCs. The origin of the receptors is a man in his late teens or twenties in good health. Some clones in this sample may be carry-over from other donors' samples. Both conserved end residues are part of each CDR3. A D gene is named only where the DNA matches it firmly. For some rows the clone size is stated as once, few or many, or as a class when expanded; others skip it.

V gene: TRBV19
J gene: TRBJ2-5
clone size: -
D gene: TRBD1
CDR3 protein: CASSIPRTGVGETQYF
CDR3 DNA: TGTGCCAGTAGTATACCGCGGACAGGGGTGGGAGAGACCCAGTACTTC

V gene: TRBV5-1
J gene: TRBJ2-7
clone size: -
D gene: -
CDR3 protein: CASTPGTGLDEQYF
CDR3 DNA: TGCGCCAGCACCCCCGGGACGGGGCTCGACGAGCAGTACTTC

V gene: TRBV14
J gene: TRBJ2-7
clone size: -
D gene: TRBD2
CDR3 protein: CASSQELGLDPRGYEQYF
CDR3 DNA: TGTGCCAGCAGCCAGGAACTCGGACTAGACCCGCGGGGTTACGAGCAGTACTTC

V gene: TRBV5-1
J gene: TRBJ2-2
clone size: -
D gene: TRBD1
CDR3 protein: CASSFGQGAGELFF
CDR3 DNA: TGCGCCAGCAGCTTCGGACAGGGGGCCGGGGAGCTGTTTTTT

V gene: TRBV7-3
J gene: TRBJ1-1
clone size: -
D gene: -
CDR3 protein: CASSLPVRGNAEAFF
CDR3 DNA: TGTGCCAGCAGCTTACCTGTCCGGGGGAACGCTGAAGCTTTCTTT

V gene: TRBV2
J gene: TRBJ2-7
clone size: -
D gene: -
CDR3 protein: CASSPGYYEQYF
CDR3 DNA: TGTGCCAGCAGCCCGGGTTACTACGAGCAGTACTTC

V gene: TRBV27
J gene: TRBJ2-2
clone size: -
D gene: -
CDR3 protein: CASSFVAPGELFF
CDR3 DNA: TGTGCCAGCAGTTTCGTAGCGCCCGGGGAGCTGTTTTTT

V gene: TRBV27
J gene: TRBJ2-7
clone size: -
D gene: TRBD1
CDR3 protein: CASSLLDRGYEQYF
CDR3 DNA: TGTGCCAGCAGTTTGCTGGACAGGGGCTACGAGCAGTACTTC

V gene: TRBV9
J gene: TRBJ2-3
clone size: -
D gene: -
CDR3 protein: CASSPGTTPDTQYF
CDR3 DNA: TGTGCCAGCAGCCCCGGGACGACCCCAGATACGCAGTATTTT

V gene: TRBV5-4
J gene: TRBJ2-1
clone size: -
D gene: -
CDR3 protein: CASSFGGREQFF
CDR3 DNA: TGTGCCAGCAGCTTCGGAGGCAGGGAGCAGTTCTTC

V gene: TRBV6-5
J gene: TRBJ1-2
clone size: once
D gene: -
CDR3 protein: CASSSEGNYGYTF
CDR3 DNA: TGTGCCAGCAGTTCGGAGGGGAACTATGGCTACACCTTC

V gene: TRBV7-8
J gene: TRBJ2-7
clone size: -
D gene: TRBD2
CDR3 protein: CASSLGLAGLPSHYEQYF
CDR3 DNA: TGTGCCAGCAGCTTAGGGCTAGCGGGACTCCCCTCGCACTACGAGCAGTACTTC

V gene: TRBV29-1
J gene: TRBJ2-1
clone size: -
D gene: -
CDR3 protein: CSVEGVLAANEQFF
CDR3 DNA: TGCAGCGTTGAAGGGGTACTAGCAGCGAATGAGCAGTTCTTC

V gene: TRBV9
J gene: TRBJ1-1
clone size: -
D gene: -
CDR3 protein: CASSVGESSTEAFF
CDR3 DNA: TGTGCCAGCAGTGTAGGGGAGAGCAGCACTGAAGCTTTCTTT

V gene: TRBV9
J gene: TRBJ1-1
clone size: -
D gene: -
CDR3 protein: CASSNTGTNTEAFF
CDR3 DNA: TGTGCCAGCAGCAATACAGGGACGAACACTGAAGCTTTCTTT

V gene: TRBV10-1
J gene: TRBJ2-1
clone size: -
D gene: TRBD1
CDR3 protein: CASSDRQGSEQFF
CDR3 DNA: TGCGCCAGCAGTGACAGACAGGGTAGTGAGCAGTTCTTC

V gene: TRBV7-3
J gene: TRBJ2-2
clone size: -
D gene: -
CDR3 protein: CASSIRIGELFF
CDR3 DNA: TGTGCCAGCAGCATCAGAATAGGGGAGCTGTTTTTT

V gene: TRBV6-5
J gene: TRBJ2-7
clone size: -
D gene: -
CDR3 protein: CASRGEASSYEQYF
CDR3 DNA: TGTGCCAGCAGAGGGGAGGCTAGCAGTTACGAGCAGTACTTC

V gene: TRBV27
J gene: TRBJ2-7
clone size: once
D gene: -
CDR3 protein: CASSSINGGLTHSYEQYF
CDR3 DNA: TGTGCCAGCAGTTCTATAAACGGCGGACTAACCCACTCCTACGAGCAGTACTTC

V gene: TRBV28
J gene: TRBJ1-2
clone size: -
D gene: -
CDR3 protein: CASSLSQGWGGYTF
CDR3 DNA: TGTGCCAGCAGTTTATCCCAGGGATGGGGTGGCTACACCTTC

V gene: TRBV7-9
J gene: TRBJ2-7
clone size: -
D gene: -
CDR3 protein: CASSLISGGIYEQYF
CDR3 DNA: TGTGCCAGCAGCTTAATCAGCGGTGGAATCTACGAGCAGTACTTC

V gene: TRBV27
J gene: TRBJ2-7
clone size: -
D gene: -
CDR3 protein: CASSFVGQEGSYEQYF
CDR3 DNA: TGTGCCAGCAGTTTTGTCGGGCAGGAGGGTTCCTACGAGCAGTACTTC

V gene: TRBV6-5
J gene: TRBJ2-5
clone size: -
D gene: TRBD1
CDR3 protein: CASSAPDRQKETQYF
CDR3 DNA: TGTGCCAGCAGTGCGCCGGACAGGCAGAAAGAGACCCAGTACTTC

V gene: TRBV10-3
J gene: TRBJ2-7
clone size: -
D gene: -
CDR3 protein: CAIDSPPSEQYF
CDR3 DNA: TGTGCCATCGACAGCCCGCCCAGCGAGCAGTACTTC

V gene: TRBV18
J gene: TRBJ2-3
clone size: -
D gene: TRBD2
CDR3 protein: CASSPGPLAGKLRDTQYF
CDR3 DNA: TGTGCCAGCTCACCAGGACCACTAGCGGGAAAGTTGAGGGATACGCAGTATTTT

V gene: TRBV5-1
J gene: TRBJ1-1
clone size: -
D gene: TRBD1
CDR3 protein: CASSRARQGIVTEAFF
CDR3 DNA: TGCGCCAGCAGCCGAGCCAGACAGGGGATAGTCACTGAAGCTTTCTTT

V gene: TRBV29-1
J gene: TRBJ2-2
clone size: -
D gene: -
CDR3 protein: CSVGAGELFF
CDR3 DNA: TGCAGCGTTGGAGCCGGGGAGCTGTTTTTT

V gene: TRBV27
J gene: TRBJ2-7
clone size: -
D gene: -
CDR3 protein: CASSPVAGPYEQYF
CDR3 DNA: TGTGCCAGCAGTCCTGTGGCGGGACCCTACGAGCAGTACTTC

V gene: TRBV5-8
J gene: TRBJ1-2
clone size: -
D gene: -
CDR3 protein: CASSPGFYGYTF
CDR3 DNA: TGTGCCAGCAGCCCCGGGTTCTATGGCTACACCTTC

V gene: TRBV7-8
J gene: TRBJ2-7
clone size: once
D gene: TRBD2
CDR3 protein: CASSLSIAGGAYEQYF
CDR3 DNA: TGTGCCAGCAGCTTATCTATAGCGGGAGGGGCCTACGAGCAGTACTTC

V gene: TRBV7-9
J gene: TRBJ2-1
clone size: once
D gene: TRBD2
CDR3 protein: CASSFLAGSGNEQFF
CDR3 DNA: TGTGCCAGCAGCTTCCTAGCGGGATCGGGTAATGAGCAGTTCTTC

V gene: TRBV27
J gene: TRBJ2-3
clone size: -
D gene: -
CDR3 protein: CASSARFDGTDTQYF
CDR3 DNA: TGTGCCAGCAGTGCCAGATTCGACGGCACAGATACGCAGTATTTT

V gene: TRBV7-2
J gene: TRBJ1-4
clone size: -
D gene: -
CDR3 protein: CASSLEGEWDEKLFF
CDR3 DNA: TGTGCCAGCAGCTTAGAAGGGGAATGGGATGAAAAACTGTTTTTT

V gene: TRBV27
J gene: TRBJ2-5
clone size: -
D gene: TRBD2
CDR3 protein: CASRDPSGRDEETQYF
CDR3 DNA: TGTGCCAGCAGAGATCCCAGCGGGAGGGACGAAGAGACCCAGTACTTC

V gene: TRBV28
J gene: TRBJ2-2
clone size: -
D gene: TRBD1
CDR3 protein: CASSLYTGEGTGELFF
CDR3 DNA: TGTGCCAGCAGTTTATACACAGGGGAAGGCACCGGGGAGCTGTTTTTT

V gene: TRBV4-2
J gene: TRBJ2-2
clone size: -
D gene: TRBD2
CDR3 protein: CASSQDYVAGASTGELFF
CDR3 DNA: TGTGCCAGCAGCCAAGATTATGTAGCGGGAGCATCCACCGGGGAGCTGTTTTTT

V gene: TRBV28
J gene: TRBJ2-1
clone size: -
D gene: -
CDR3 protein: CASRTGRSSYNEQFF
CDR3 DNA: TGTGCCAGCAGAACGGGACGGAGCTCCTACAATGAGCAGTTCTTC

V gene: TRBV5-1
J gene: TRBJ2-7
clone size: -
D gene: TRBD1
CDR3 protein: CASGQDTYEQYF
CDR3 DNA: TGCGCCAGCGGACAGGATACCTACGAGCAGTACTTC

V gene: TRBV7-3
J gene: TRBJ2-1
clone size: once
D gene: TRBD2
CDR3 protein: CASSAGLAGLLEKGNEQFF
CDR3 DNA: TGTGCCAGCAGCGCTGGACTAGCGGGGCTACTTGAGAAGGGAAATGAGCAGTTCTTC

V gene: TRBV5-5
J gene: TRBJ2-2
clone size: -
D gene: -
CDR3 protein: CASSLFLAVSGELFF
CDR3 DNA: TGTGCCAGCAGCTTGTTCTTGGCTGTGTCCGGGGAGCTGTTTTTT

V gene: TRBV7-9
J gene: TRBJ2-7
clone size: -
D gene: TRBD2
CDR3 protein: CASSPHPGLADLQSGEQYF
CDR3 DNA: TGTGCCAGCAGCCCACATCCGGGACTAGCGGACCTACAATCCGGCGAGCAGTACTTC

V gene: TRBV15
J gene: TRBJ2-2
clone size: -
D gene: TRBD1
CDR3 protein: CATSADRGWTGELFF
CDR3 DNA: TGTGCCACCAGCGCCGACAGGGGGTGGACCGGGGAGCTGTTTTTT

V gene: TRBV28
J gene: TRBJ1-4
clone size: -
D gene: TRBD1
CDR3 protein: CASVNRQGLTEKLFF
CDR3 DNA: TGTGCCAGCGTAAACAGACAGGGGCTTACCGAAAAACTGTTTTTT

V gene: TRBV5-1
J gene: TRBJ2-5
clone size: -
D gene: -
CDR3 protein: CASSLAGKGTQYF
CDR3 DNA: TGCGCCAGCAGCTTGGCCGGTAAGGGGACCCAGTACTTC

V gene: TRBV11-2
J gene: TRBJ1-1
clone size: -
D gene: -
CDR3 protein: CASSLLPEGGAFF
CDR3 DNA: TGTGCCAGCAGCTTACTTCCGGAGGGGGGAGCTTTCTTT

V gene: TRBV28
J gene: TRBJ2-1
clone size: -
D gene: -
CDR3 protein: CASSLGFSYNEQFF
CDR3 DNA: TGTGCCAGCAGTTTAGGTTTCTCCTACAATGAGCAGTTCTTC

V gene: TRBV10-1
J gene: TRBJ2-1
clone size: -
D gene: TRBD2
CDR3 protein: CASSDTSGRYNEQFF
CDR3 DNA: TGCGCCAGCAGTGATACTAGCGGGAGATACAATGAGCAGTTCTTC

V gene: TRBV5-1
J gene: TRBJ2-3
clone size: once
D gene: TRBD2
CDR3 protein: CASSSEGSGRVTDTQYF
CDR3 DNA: TGCGCCAGCAGCTCGGAAGGGAGCGGGAGGGTCACAGATACGCAGTATTTT

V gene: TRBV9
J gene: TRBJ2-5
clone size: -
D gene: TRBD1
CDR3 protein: CASTFSTGGLYF
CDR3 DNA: TGTGCCAGCACGTTTTCTACAGGGGGTCTGTACTTC

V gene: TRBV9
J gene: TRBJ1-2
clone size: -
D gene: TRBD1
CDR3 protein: CASSVDRDRGAYGYTF
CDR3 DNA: TGTGCCAGCAGCGTAGATAGAGACAGGGGGGCCTATGGCTACACCTTC

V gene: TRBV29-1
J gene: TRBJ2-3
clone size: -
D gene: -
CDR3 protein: CSVEDTADTDTQYF
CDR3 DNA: TGCAGCGTTGAAGACACAGCTGACACAGATACGCAGTATTTT

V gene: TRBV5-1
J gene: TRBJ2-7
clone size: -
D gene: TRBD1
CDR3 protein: CASSLAPGQGPYEQYF
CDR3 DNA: TGCGCCAGCAGCTTGGCCCCGGGACAGGGGCCCTACGAGCAGTACTTC

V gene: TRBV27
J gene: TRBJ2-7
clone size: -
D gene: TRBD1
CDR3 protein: CASSVATGVEQYF
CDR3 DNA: TGTGCCAGCAGTGTCGCGACAGGGGTTGAGCAGTACTTC

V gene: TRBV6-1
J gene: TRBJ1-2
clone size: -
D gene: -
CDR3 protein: CASSAWGTDNYGYTF
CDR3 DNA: TGTGCCAGCAGTGCGTGGGGGACGGATAACTATGGCTACACCTTC